This T cell receptor beta chain emerged from a study of blood T cell repertoires in COVID-19 (TCRdb year 2020). About the full investigation: The collaborator samples originated in the United States, Italy and Spain and spanned the acute and convalescent phases of COVID-19. The samples were drawn from the first 160 participants of the ongoing ImmuneRACE study and from some 1,300 subjects provided by 6 global collaborators. Subjects who had been exposed to COVID-19, were actively infected with it, or had recovered from it provided the deeply sampled blood TCRbeta repertoires that made up the dataset. A de-identified subject ID, COVID-19 status, age in years and sex were almost always included in the sample metadata. A freely available public database, intended as a resource for researchers studying the immune response to SARS-CoV-2, is where the repertoires were released. Where available, HLA class I and class II types were taken from metadata supplied by the sample provider and were not determined by assay-based typing. The material from the prospective study consisted of cDNA or gDNA derived from T cells, B-cell-depleted T cells, or PBMCs.

The immunoSEQ Assay, a bias-controlled multiplex PCR, was used to amplify TCRbeta CDR3 regions from genomic DNA. From the authors' description of their analysis: Within the assay, amplification of reference gene primers was used to estimate how many nucleated cells each sample contained. To quantify the absolute abundance of each unique TCRbeta CDR3 rearrangement, sequence reads were collapsed and filtered. Productive Simpson clonality was computed per sample as the square root of Simpson's diversity index over productive rearrangements. TCRdb re-hosts the immuneACCESS table, in-frame sequences only. Its copies lack some clones; in the studies checked, an unresolved V gene accounts for under half of them, and the cause for the rest is not known. V, J and clone size are taken as reported in that table, and D and trimming were inferred from the DNA itself. The sample records 250,000 to 400,000 clones, roughly 89% of which are singletons. Together, the top ten hold 4.5% to 6.5% of the sample.

Worth noting for this clone: No antigen is known for it. No much larger clone exists at a distance of one base, and base qualities are not known.

Broad study findings and their caveats: The quantity of clinical and demographic metadata differed by source and by participant and was supplied without curation.

In the prospective study, participants were roughly 18 to 100 years old, resided in about two dozen geographic areas of the United States, and were enrolled through a virtual design. Cohort assignment in the prospective study relied on participant-reported clinical history from a screening survey and a study questionnaire. ImmuneRACE Cohort 3 recovered participants were defined by two consecutive negative NP/OP PCR tests, healthcare professional clearance, or symptom resolution. Mobile phlebotomists in the prospective study collected whole blood, serum and a nasopharyngeal or oropharyngeal swab from every participant. Additional blood draws and questionnaires over a 2-month period could optionally be provided by prospective study participants. Prospective study blood samples were shipped either frozen or at room temperature before DNA extraction. The clonotype was recovered from a man aged 55-75 years who had recovered from COVID-19. Sequenced material: PBMCs or T cells enriched from blood (not recorded which).

The CDR3 protein: CASTGDRDQPQHF. At the DNA level, the sequence is TGTGCCAGCACTGGGGACAGAGATCAGCCCCAGCATTTT. Recombination linked TRBV6-5 to TRBJ1-5; 7 middle bases align to TRBD1. Sequences MNHEY (CDR1) and SVGAGI (CDR2) are obtained from the germline V gene. The germline V and J ends show losses of 7 bases and 5 bases respectively, and no gene match explains 5 bases of the junction. From the cysteine up to the phenylalanine, the CDR3 has a length of 13 residues. Of all the DNA, just the CDR3 is kept, 39 bases in frame from base 1.